Described below is a single T cell receptor (beta chain) sequence and its context. The antigen is unknown. This record belongs to a study of OX40 agonist ivuxolimab in advanced cancers. Study as a whole: Averaging roughly 60 years in age, with a range of roughly 20 to 79, the cohort was more than 75% male.

CDR1 and CDR2 (germline): ENHRY, SYGVKD. With 5 bases clipped from V and 5 bases from J, the junction kept 3 bases outside the gene matches. The CDR3 covers 14 residues. Some clones are missing from TCRdb's copy, which holds only in-frame ones; the method was immunoSEQ multiplex PCR. Altogether 50,000 to 65,000 clones are present, 81% being singletons, with the ten largest covering over 0.95%. Study-level points and caveats: What antigens the expanded peripheral T cells recognized was never established.

This TCR derives from an adult with an advanced solid tumor such as melanoma, head and neck, liver or kidney cancer. Source: CD4+ or CD8+ T cells sorted from blood, taken in a trial of the OX40 agonist ivuxolimab. The chain combines TRBV10-3 with TRBJ1-6; 7 bases map to TRBD1. This CDR3 reads CAISTGQDNSPLHF. Written as DNA, the CDR3 is TGTGCCATCAGTACCGGACAGGATAATTCACCCCTCCACTTT.